These T cell receptor beta chains were read from a single sample in a study of shared clonotypes between healthy human individuals. Clones were sequenced by immunoSEQ multiplex PCR, and TCRdb holds only the in-frame ones, with some missing. The sample shows about 1.4 million clones, over 95% of them seen only once. Material: naive CD4+ T cells sorted from blood. These receptors were taken from a young man in good health. Each CDR3 is given with its conserved first and last residue. D genes are given only for firm matches. Clone size is stated in some rows and not others, as once, few, many or a class when expanded.

CDR3nt,CDR3aa,d_gene,abundance,j_gene,v_gene
TGTGCCAGCAGCTTAGCCAGGACAGGCCGTAATGAGCAGTTCTTC,CASSLARTGRNEQFF,TRBD1,.,TRBJ2-1,TRBV7-8
TGTGCCAGCAGTGAATTGGTTGGAACCTACACCGGGGAGCTGTTTTTT,CASSELVGTYTGELFF,.,once,TRBJ2-2,TRBV6-1
TGCGCCAGCAGCCTTGGACTAGCGGGAGAGGGGGAGACCCAGTACTTC,CASSLGLAGEGETQYF,TRBD2,.,TRBJ2-5,TRBV5-1
TGTGCCAGCAGCCCCAGGCGGACAGGGGTGTGGAATGAGCAGTTCTTC,CASSPRRTGVWNEQFF,TRBD1,.,TRBJ2-1,TRBV7-2
TGTGCCAGCAGTGTCTACCCCGGGGAGCTGTTTTTT,CASSVYPGELFF,.,.,TRBJ2-2,TRBV2
TGTGCCAGCACGCCTTTAGGGGCTGAAGCTTTCTTT,CASTPLGAEAFF,.,.,TRBJ1-1,TRBV2
TGTGCCAGCACCCGACTACGCGGGAGATCCAATGAGCAGTTCTTC,CASTRLRGRSNEQFF,TRBD2,.,TRBJ2-1,TRBV27
TGTGCCAGCAGCCCGGAACAGGGGAACAATGAGCAGTTCTTC,CASSPEQGNNEQFF,TRBD1,.,TRBJ2-1,TRBV5-5
TGTGCCAGCAGTGAAAGGGCGGGACAGGGGGCTTTTGAGCAGTTCTTC,CASSERAGQGAFEQFF,TRBD1,.,TRBJ2-1,TRBV6-1
TGTGCCATCAGGGGCTCCTACAATGAGCAGTTCTTC,CAIRGSYNEQFF,.,once,TRBJ2-1,TRBV10-3
TGCAGCGTTGCCCGACTAGCGGGAGATTCTGAGCAGTTCTTC,CSVARLAGDSEQFF,TRBD2,.,TRBJ2-1,TRBV29-1
TGCGCCAGCAGCTTGGAAATTACTGGTCACAATGAGCAGTTCTTC,CASSLEITGHNEQFF,.,.,TRBJ2-1,TRBV5-1
TGTGCCAGCAGTCTACTAGCGGACAATGAGCAGTTCTTC,CASSLLADNEQFF,TRBD2,.,TRBJ2-1,TRBV6-5
TGTGCCAGCAGTTTAAATAAGGGACTAGCGGGGTCCGCCTCCTACAATGAGCAGTTCTTC,CASSLNKGLAGSASYNEQFF,TRBD2,.,TRBJ2-1,TRBV28
TGTGCCAGCAGACCCGGACTAAGCGGGAGATCGACAGATACGCAGTATTTT,CASRPGLSGRSTDTQYF,TRBD2,.,TRBJ2-3,TRBV11-2
TGCGCCAGCCCCCTTCGGGGCAACGAGCAGTACTTC,CASPLRGNEQYF,.,.,TRBJ2-7,TRBV23-1
TGCGCCAGCAGCCAAGCTAGGGACAGGGGTACCTACGAGCAGTACTTC,CASSQARDRGTYEQYF,TRBD1,.,TRBJ2-7,TRBV4-1
TGTGCCAGCAGCTTAGAGGTCGGGGTCCCCTTATATGGCTACACCTTC,CASSLEVGVPLYGYTF,.,.,TRBJ1-2,TRBV7-2
TGTGCCAGCAGCTTATACTTACGGGACACCATATATTTT,CASSLYLRDTIYF,.,.,TRBJ1-3,TRBV11-2
TGCAGCGTAAACATAGGGTTCGGCGAGCAGTACTTC,CSVNIGFGEQYF,.,.,TRBJ2-7,TRBV29-1
TGTGCCAGCAGCACCGGGACTAGCGGAGTGTACGAGCAGTACTTC,CASSTGTSGVYEQYF,TRBD2,once,TRBJ2-7,TRBV9
TGTGCCATCAGTGAGTCGACCGGGACAGTGTGGAATGAGCAGTTCTTC,CAISESTGTVWNEQFF,TRBD1,.,TRBJ2-1,TRBV10-3
TGTGCCAGCAGCTACCCCGGGGCGGGATCCTACGAGCAGTACTTC,CASSYPGAGSYEQYF,.,.,TRBJ2-7,TRBV6-5
TGTGCCAGCAGCCAAACCGGGACTAGCGGCCCAGATACGCAGTATTTT,CASSQTGTSGPDTQYF,TRBD2,.,TRBJ2-3,TRBV11-3
TGTGCCAGCTCCCTGACAAGACAGGGGGCCAAAGAGACCCAGTACTTC,CASSLTRQGAKETQYF,TRBD1,.,TRBJ2-5,TRBV18
TGCAGCGTTCGGGTGACAGGGTCCTACGAGCAGTACTTC,CSVRVTGSYEQYF,TRBD1,.,TRBJ2-7,TRBV29-1
TGCGCCAGCAGCTTGGGTGGGGTGGGCACTGAAGCTTTCTTT,CASSLGGVGTEAFF,.,.,TRBJ1-1,TRBV5-1
TGTGCCAGCAGCCTTAGCGGAGAGAGCTACAATGAGCAGTTCTTC,CASSLSGESYNEQFF,.,.,TRBJ2-1,TRBV28
TGTGCCATCAGTGAGTCAGGGGGGACTAGCGGGAGTAGAGCCTACAATGAGCAGTTCTTC,CAISESGGTSGSRAYNEQFF,TRBD2,.,TRBJ2-1,TRBV10-3
TGTGCCAGCAGCGAGGCCGGGACTAGGGGAACCGGGGAGCTGTTTTTT,CASSEAGTRGTGELFF,TRBD2,.,TRBJ2-2,TRBV9
TGTGCCAGCTCCTCTTTGTTGGTTGACGTTGGCGAGCAGTACTTC,CASSSLLVDVGEQYF,.,.,TRBJ2-7,TRBV6-6
TGTGCCAGCAGTGAAGCTGGGACAGCTAATCAGCCCCAGCATTTT,CASSEAGTANQPQHF,TRBD1,.,TRBJ1-5,TRBV6-1
TGCGCCAGCAGCTTGGGGCCTTCGCCCTCTGGGGCCAACGTCCTGACTTTC,CASSLGPSPSGANVLTF,.,.,TRBJ2-6,TRBV5-1
TGTGCCAGCAGTGTCGGAGCGGGAGCAGATACGCAGTATTTT,CASSVGAGADTQYF,TRBD2,once,TRBJ2-3,TRBV2
TGTGCCAGCAGCTTTACGGAAGACACTGAAGCTTTCTTT,CASSFTEDTEAFF,.,.,TRBJ1-1,TRBV7-9
TGTGCCAGCAGCTTGGGCGCGGGGTTCACTGCCGATAACACTGAAGCTTTCTTT,CASSLGAGFTADNTEAFF,.,.,TRBJ1-1,TRBV5-4
TGTGCCACAATGACAGGGCCCACTCAGACAGATACGCAGTATTTT,CATMTGPTQTDTQYF,TRBD1,.,TRBJ2-3,TRBV7-2
TGCAGCGCCGCGGAACCTGGCACTGAAGCTTTCTTT,CSAAEPGTEAFF,.,.,TRBJ1-1,TRBV29-1
TGTGCCATCTCCAGAGGGAATGAGCAGTTCTTC,CAISRGNEQFF,.,.,TRBJ2-1,TRBV6-6
TGTGCCAGCAGTCAACCGGGACAGGGTTCTGGAAACACCATATATTTT,CASSQPGQGSGNTIYF,TRBD1,.,TRBJ1-3,TRBV28
TGTGCCAGCAGCTTTTCGCTAGCGCATACGAACACCGGGGAGCTGTTTTTT,CASSFSLAHTNTGELFF,.,.,TRBJ2-2,TRBV7-6
TGTGCCAGCAGTGAAACACAAGAGCAGTACTTC,CASSETQEQYF,.,.,TRBJ2-7,TRBV6-1
TGCGCCAGCAGCCTCGGGACACCTACCGATACGCAGTATTTT,CASSLGTPTDTQYF,.,.,TRBJ2-3,TRBV5-1
TGTGCCACCAGCAGGGACCCCGCGGTGTACAATGAGCAGTTCTTC,CATSRDPAVYNEQFF,.,.,TRBJ2-1,TRBV15
TGCAGCGTTGTACGACAGGTCGTGGATGAGCAGTTCTTC,CSVVRQVVDEQFF,.,.,TRBJ2-1,TRBV29-1
TGTGCCAGCAGTTTATTGGGTTTAGGAAGGGTTATCTACGAGCAGTACTTC,CASSLLGLGRVIYEQYF,.,.,TRBJ2-7,TRBV28
TGTGCCATCAGTGAGTCGACCCCCACAGGGGGCCATCGGGTTGAGCAGTTCTTC,CAISESTPTGGHRVEQFF,TRBD1,.,TRBJ2-1,TRBV10-3
TGTGCCAGTATGCCTAGCGGGAGTTCTCGGGCGCAGTTCTTC,CASMPSGSSRAQFF,TRBD2,.,TRBJ2-1,TRBV19
TGTGCCAGCAGCTTAGATAGCGGGAGTCCTACTCTCACAGATACGCAGTATTTT,CASSLDSGSPTLTDTQYF,TRBD2,.,TRBJ2-3,TRBV7-8
TGCGCCAGCAGCTTAGCCCCGGGACTGGACTCTGGAAACACCATATATTTT,CASSLAPGLDSGNTIYF,.,.,TRBJ1-3,TRBV5-1
TGTGCCAGCAGCTTAGTCCTCCTAGCGGGAGGCAGAAACGAGCAGTACTTC,CASSLVLLAGGRNEQYF,TRBD2,.,TRBJ2-7,TRBV7-9
TGTGCCATCAGTGGGGCCGATACGCAGTATTTT,CAISGADTQYF,.,once,TRBJ2-3,TRBV10-3
TGTGCCAGCAGTGGACGGACAGGGGACCTCTACGAGCAGTACTTC,CASSGRTGDLYEQYF,TRBD1,.,TRBJ2-7,TRBV2
TGTGCCAGCAGTTATGCGGGAGACTATGGCTACACCTTC,CASSYAGDYGYTF,.,few,TRBJ1-2,TRBV6-6
TGTGCCAGCAGAACAGGCATTTACGAGCAGTACTTC,CASRTGIYEQYF,.,.,TRBJ2-7,TRBV27